This T cell receptor beta chain was obtained from a study of T cell responses to AZD1222 COVID-19 vaccine. The wider study: Samples with a second dose at about 4 or about 12 weeks were pooled together. General study findings and limits: Two doses of AZD1222 preceded a rise in Spike-specific TCR breadth and depth. Nearly half of spike-specific TCRs reportedly go after variant regions that carry no mutations.

V was cut by 7 bases and J by 7 bases, with 10 bases left in between. In germline, CDR1 is MDHEN, CDR2 SYDVKM. The CDR3 consists of 11 residues. A word on this clone: Its specificity is not known.

Sequencing was performed with immunoSEQ multiplex PCR; in TCRdb, only in-frame clones are kept and a portion is missing. The table lists more than 70,000 clones, approximately 88% of them singletons. The specimen comprised peripheral blood, sampled on day 0 of AZD1222 vaccination. This clonotype was obtained from an adult in good health. This sequence joins TRBV28 and TRBJ1-2, with D maybe TRBD1 (6 bases). CDR3 DNA: TGTGCCAGCAATCAGGGGAGTGGCTACACCTTC. Its translation: CASNQGSGYTF.